This T cell receptor (beta chain) was obtained from a study of lymphopenia after photon versus proton radiotherapy. The study's findings and limits: Under photons, naive T cells and diversity fell while effector/memory populations rose. Post-nadir TCR diversity decline inversely tracked overall survival among those who died. Survival link was tested only in deceased patients; proton benefit remains a possibility.

Concerning this clone: What it recognizes is unknown.

From germline, CDR1 is SGHRS and CDR2 YFSETQ. This CDR3 has 16 residues. V was pared by 0 bases and J by 5 bases, with 8 bases of the junction left unmatched. The repertoire was sequenced with immunoSEQ multiplex PCR; TCRdb's copy has only in-frame clones and lacks some. Among 7,100 or so clones listed, about 88% were seen once. Sample: peripheral blood, taken from a patient treated with photon-based radiotherapy. This chain links TRBV5-1 with TRBJ2-5; the match to TRBD1 covers 9 bases. This receptor was identified in a woman in her sixties or seventies with pancreatic cancer. CDR3 amino acids: CASSLEGQGGGETQYF. The CDR3 bases are TGCGCCAGCAGCTTGGAGGGACAGGGAGGAGGTGAGACCCAGTACTTC.